The 21 T cell receptor beta chains given below trace back to one sample, sequenced in a study of blood T cell repertoires in COVID-19. The assay was immunoSEQ multiplex PCR, and TCRdb's table has in-frame clones only and misses some. There are about 120,000 clones in the sample; less than 95% occur only once, and approximately 1.7% lies in the top ten. Sequencing was done on a sample of peripheral blood. The receptors shown here come from a human donor with active COVID-19. The donor label of this sample is uncertain.

This clone was picked up a small number of times. J is TRBJ1-2 and V is TRBV2; possibly TRBD1 for D (6 bases). Per the germline V gene, CDR1 is SNHLY and CDR2 is FYNNEI. There are 14 residues in the CDR3. V lost 8 bases and J 7 bases, leaving 20 bases between the germline ends. The DNA of the CDR3 is TGTGCCAGCTCGTATAGGGGCCAGGGGTCTGGCTACACCTTC. Translation: CASSYRGQGSGYTF.

The chain is built from TRBV6-5 and TRBJ2-5; D possibly corresponds to TRBD1 (7 bases). CDR1 MNHEY and CDR2 SVGAGI come from the germline V gene. The CDR3 covers 14 residues. V was trimmed by 5 bases and J by 4 bases, leaving 14 bases between them. The CDR3 region has the DNA TGTGCCAGCAGTCCCAGGGGGGTGGCAGAGACCCAGTACTTC. Amino acid sequence: CASSPRGVAETQYF.

The V call is TRBV12-3 or TRBV12-4, the J call TRBJ1-5; D remains unclear. The CDR3 has 12 amino acids. V was cut by 4 bases and J by 10 bases, with 11 bases left in between. In DNA, the CDR3 is TGTGCCAGCAGTTATGATGTCCTACCCCAGCATTTT. Its translation: CASSYDVLPQHF.

V and J are TRBV12-5 and TRBJ1-4; 8 bases line up with TRBD1. The CDR3 has 17 residues. V lost 3 bases, J lost 6 bases, and 12 bases stayed unmatched. The V gene's germline CDR1 is LGHNT and CDR2 FRNRAP. This CDR3 reads CASGLQIRDRLDEKLFF. The CDR3, as DNA: TGTGCTAGTGGTTTACAAATCCGGGACAGGCTAGATGAAAAACTGTTTTTT.

The rearrangement uses TRBV6-2 or TRBV6-3 and TRBJ2-1; D may be TRBD2 (7 bases). The CDR3 extends over 13 amino acids. Per germline, CDR1 MNHEY and CDR2 SVGEGT. The germline V and J ends were trimmed by 4 bases and 9 bases, with 13 bases remaining between them. This chain's CDR3 is CASSWGGPGEQFF. The DNA for the CDR3 is TGTGCCAGCAGTTGGGGGGGGCCGGGTGAGCAGTTCTTC.

This clone was seen only once. The chain is built from TRBV4-2 and TRBJ2-5, with 10 bases lining up with TRBD2. There are 18 residues in the CDR3. The germline gives CDR1 LGHNA, CDR2 YNFKEQ. Trimming removed 0 bases from V and 1 base from J; junction bases left unmatched: 8. The DNA for the CDR3 is TGTGCCAGCAGCCAAGACAAACTCGGACTAGCGGTCCAAGAGACCCAGTACTTC. Its protein product is CASSQDKLGLAVQETQYF.

The gene calls are TRBV11-2 and TRBJ2-5; 9 bases map to TRBD2. The CDR3 consists of 18 residues. The germline gives CDR1 SGHAT, CDR2 FQNNGV. The ends lost 2 bases at V and 5 bases at J; junction bases unmatched: 15. As DNA, the CDR3 is TGTGCCAGCAGCTTAAATTTTCGGCCTAGCGGGGTGGCCGAGACCCAGTACTTC. It translates to CASSLNFRPSGVAETQYF. Together with reference TRBV11-2 and TRBJ2-5, the CDR3 gives the full variable domain: EAGVAQSPRYKIIEKRQSVAFWCNPISGHATLYWYQQILGQGPKLLIQFQNNGVVDDSQLPKDRFSAERLKGVDSTLKIQPAKLEDSAVYLCASSLNFRPSGVAETQYFGPGTRLLVL.

The J gene is TRBJ1-5, the V gene TRBV19, with 7 bases matching TRBD1. Trimming took 5 bases from V and 7 from J; bases not matched to a gene: 8. Germline CDR1 and CDR2: LNHDA and SQIVND (reference sequence). The length of the CDR3 is 14 residues. The CDR3 loop is CASSERQGRQPQHF. For the CDR3, the DNA is TGTGCCAGTAGTGAAAGACAGGGAAGGCAGCCCCAGCATTTT.

This chain connects TRBV12-5 to TRBJ2-1; 10 bases match TRBD2. CDR3 size: 13 residues. CDR1 LGHNT and CDR2 FRNRAP come from the germline V gene. The J segment lost 5 bases and the V segment lost 6 bases, leaving 1 base of the junction unmatched. The CDR3 sequence is CASGLAGNNEQFF. The CDR3 nucleotides read TGTGCTAGTGGACTAGCGGGGAACAATGAGCAGTTCTTC.

The chain couples TRBV12-3 or TRBV12-4 to TRBJ2-2, with 7 bases fitting TRBD2. The CDR3 consists of 11 residues. Trimming cost V 8 bases and J 7 bases; bases outside gene matches: 1. As DNA, the CDR3 is TGTGCCAGCGGGGGGGACGGGGAGCTGTTTTTT. This translates into CASGGDGELFF.

The V gene is TRBV4-1, the J gene TRBJ1-5; unclear D gene. The CDR3 totals 15 residues. Trimming took off 4 bases at V and 3 bases at J, with 13 bases between the two ends. Germline CDR1 and CDR2: MGHRA and YSYEKL. CDR3 sequence: CASSPMVQANQPQHF. DNA for the CDR3: TGCGCCAGCAGCCCGATGGTCCAGGCCAATCAGCCCCAGCATTTT.

Comments on this clone: Additional DNA sequences in this sample encode the identical CDR3. The chain employs TRBV27 and TRBJ2-7; TRBD1 agrees at 8 bases. V dropped 4 bases and J dropped 3; count of bases not matched to a gene: 8. The CDR3 is 15 residues long. Germline V gene sequence: CDR1 MNHEY, CDR2 SMNVEV (reference sequence). CDR3 bases: TGTGCCAGCAGTTCCCCTGGACAGGGAGTCTACGAGCAGTACTTC. Residues: CASSSPGQGVYEQYF.

V is TRBV6-4 and J is TRBJ1-5; D uncertain. The CDR3 spans 9 residues. V lost 9 bases, J lost 7 bases, and 4 bases lay in between. Germline values: CDR1 MRHNA, CDR2 SNTAGT. CDR3 loop: CARSQPQHF. In DNA, the CDR3 is TGTGCCAGGAGCCAGCCCCAGCATTTT.

The chain employs TRBV27 and TRBJ2-7, with D unclear. The CDR3 sequence is 13 residues long. The germline V and J ends were trimmed by 0 bases and 3 bases, with 6 bases remaining between them. Germline CDR1 and CDR2: MNHEY and SMNVEV (reference sequence). The CDR3 is CASSLSPSYEQYF. CDR3 nucleotides: TGTGCCAGCAGTTTATCGCCCAGCTACGAGCAGTACTTC.

The table lists this clone with a few counts. The chain uses TRBV7-9 and TRBJ2-7, with 7 bases fitting TRBD2. Germline CDR1 and CDR2: SEHNR and FQNEAQ (reference sequence). CDR3 size: 16 residues. J was trimmed by 3 bases and V by 4 bases; bases with no gene match: 12. The CDR3 DNA follows: TGTGCCAGCAGCTCCGAGTCCCCTCGGGGGGTCTACGAGCAGTACTTC. Residues: CASSSESPRGVYEQYF.

V and J are TRBV3-1 (or the pseudogene TRBV3-2) and TRBJ2-3, with 9 bases that match TRBD2. This CDR3 is built from 18 residues. Germline V gene lookup returns CDR1 LGHDT and CDR2 YNNKEL (reference sequence). V was clipped by 0 bases and J by 2 bases; unmatched bases: 9. CDR3 DNA: TGTGCCAGCAGCCAAGATCTTAAGCGGGGGGAGGACACAGATACGCAGTATTTT. Translating gives CASSQDLKRGEDTDTQYF.

The chain couples TRBV12-3 or TRBV12-4 to TRBJ1-2; 9 bases align to TRBD1. The junction had 3 bases not matched to a gene; V was cut back by 5 bases and J by 8 bases. This CDR3 comprises 12 residues. In DNA form, the CDR3 reads TGTGCCAGCAGTCGTGGGACAGGGGGCTACACCTTC. Amino acid sequence: CASSRGTGGYTF.

Regarding this clone: The sample carries other DNA sequences with the same CDR3. The chain's CDR3 is CASSLAPGGSYEQYF. The CDR3 DNA follows: TGTGCCAGCAGCTTGGCCCCGGGGGGTTCCTACGAGCAGTACTTC. This chain connects TRBV5-5 to TRBJ2-7; 7 nucleotides match TRBD2. The CDR3 totals 15 residues. Germline loops: CDR1 SGHKS, CDR2 YYEKEE (reference sequence). The V gene end was trimmed by 0 bases and the J gene end by 1 base; junction bases not matched to a gene: 4.

The chain uses TRBV5-6 and TRBJ1-5, with D possibly being TRBD1 (6 bases). The germline gives CDR1 SGHDT, CDR2 YYEEEE. CDR3 length equals 16 residues. Trimming pared 4 bases from V and 2 bases from J, leaving 16 bases between. CDR3 region: CASSRGGEAGNQPQHF. The CDR3 coding sequence is TGTGCCAGCAGCAGAGGGGGGGAGGCGGGCAATCAGCCCCAGCATTTT.

The gene calls are TRBV5-1 and TRBJ2-7, with D possibly TRBD1 on 6 matching bases. Between the trimmed V and J ends, which lost 4 bases and 5 bases, there was a span of 16 bases. This CDR3 is 14 amino acids long. In germline, CDR1 is SGHRS, CDR2 YFSETQ. CDR3 amino acids: CASSEWDTRNEQYF. DNA for the CDR3: TGCGCCAGCAGCGAATGGGACACCCGGAACGAGCAGTACTTC.

The table lists this clone with a few counts. The rearrangement joins TRBV6-2 or TRBV6-3 to TRBJ1-5, with 8 nucleotides matching TRBD1. CDR1 is MNHEY, CDR2 SVGEGT, per germline. V lost 5 bases, J lost 0 bases, and 6 bases stayed unmatched. The CDR3 has 16 amino acids. CDR3 amino acids: CASSQDRGTSNQPQHF. Written as DNA, the CDR3 is TGTGCCAGCAGTCAAGACAGGGGTACTAGCAATCAGCCCCAGCATTTT.